This T cell receptor beta chain is drawn from a study of T cells after yellow fever vaccination. Overall study results and limits: Detected again after the booster were most primary-vaccination clones, at about 96% CD4 and 70% to 90% CD8.

In making TCR cDNA, 5'RACE template switching added a universal primer site and UMIs to it. Using its own MiXCR run on the 5' RACE reads, TCRdb lists one record per CDR3 protein. The sample records over 200,000 distinct CDR3 sequences, approximately 6.7% being singletons. This clonotype was found many times. Antigen specificity is unknown. The CDR3 runs to 14 residues. V gave up 9 bases and J gave up 7 bases; unmatched junction bases: 10. The clonotype comes from a man under 40 who received the YFV17D yellow fever vaccine. This specimen consisted of CD4+ T cells sorted from PBMCs, obtained on the day of the yellow fever booster vaccination. The genes are TRBV12-3 or TRBV12-4 and TRBJ1-1; TRBD1 matches 11 bases. CDR3: CASGRDRGSGEAFF. Here the CDR3 DNA reads TGTGCCAGTGGACGGGACAGGGGGTCGGGTGAAGCTTTCTTT.